This record looks at one T cell receptor (beta chain) sequence and its context. Its specificity is unknown. Donation came from healthy HIV-negative adults that had no recent acute infections or vaccinations. Trimming cost V 10 bases and J 5 bases; bases outside gene matches: 1. This CDR3 region has 10 residues. CDR1 SNHLY and CDR2 FYNNEI come from the germline V gene. Sequencing was performed with immunoSEQ multiplex PCR; in TCRdb, only in-frame clones are kept and a portion is missing. The data show about 980,000 clones, more than 75% seen once. The sample comes from a study of shared clonotypes between healthy human individuals. Study observations and caveats: Clonotype sharing among donors was expected to depend on sequencing depth. Rarefaction revealed incomplete sorted-subset sequencing despite large depth. Sampling included only blood; tissue repertoires likely differ.

The TCR originated in a man between 18 and 35 years old in good health. Material for sequencing was memory CD4+ T cells sorted from blood. Noted subset: CD45RA-negative fraction. The chain is built from TRBV2 and TRBJ1-2; 7 positions agree with TRBD1. The DNA of the CDR3 is TGTGCCAAACAGGGGTATGGCTACACCTTC. Its protein product is CAKQGYGYTF.